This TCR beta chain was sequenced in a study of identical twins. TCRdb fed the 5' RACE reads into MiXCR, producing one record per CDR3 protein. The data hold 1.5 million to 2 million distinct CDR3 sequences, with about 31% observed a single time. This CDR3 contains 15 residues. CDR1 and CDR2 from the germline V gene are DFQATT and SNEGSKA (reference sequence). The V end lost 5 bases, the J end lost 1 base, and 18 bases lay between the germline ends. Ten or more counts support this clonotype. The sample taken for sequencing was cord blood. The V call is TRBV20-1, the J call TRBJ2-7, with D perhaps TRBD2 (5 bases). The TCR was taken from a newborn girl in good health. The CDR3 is CSAARVASRSYEQYF. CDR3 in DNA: TGCAGTGCTGCGAGGGTGGCTAGCCGTTCCTACGAGCAGTACTTC.